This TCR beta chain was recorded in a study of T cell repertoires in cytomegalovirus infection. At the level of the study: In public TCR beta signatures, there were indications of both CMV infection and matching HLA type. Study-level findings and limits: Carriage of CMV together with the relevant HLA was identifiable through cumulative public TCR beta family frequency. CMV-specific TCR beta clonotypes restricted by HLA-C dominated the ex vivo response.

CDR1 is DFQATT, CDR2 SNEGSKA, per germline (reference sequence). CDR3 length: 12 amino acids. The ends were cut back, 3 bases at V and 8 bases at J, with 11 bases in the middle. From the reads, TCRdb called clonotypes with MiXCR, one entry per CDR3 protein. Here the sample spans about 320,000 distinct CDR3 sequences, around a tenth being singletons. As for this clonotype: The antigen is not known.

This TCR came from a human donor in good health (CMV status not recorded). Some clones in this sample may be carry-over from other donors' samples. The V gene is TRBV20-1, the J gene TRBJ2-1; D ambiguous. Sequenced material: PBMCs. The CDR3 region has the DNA TGCAGTGCTAGCGCACTAACGGATGAGCAGTTCTTC. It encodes CSASALTDEQFF.